A single T cell receptor beta chain is shown here with its context. As yet, its antigen is unknown. The data originate from a study of T cell responses to AZD1222 COVID-19 vaccine. Whole-study results and caveats: Reportedly, nearly half of unique spike TCRs recognized epitopes outside B.1.351/B.1.1.7 mutations. Repertoires were obtained only post-peak T cell response.

Only in-frame clones appear in the TCRdb table, and some are missing; sequencing was by immunoSEQ multiplex PCR. The sample has hundreds of thousands of clones; roughly 91% are singletons. V was shortened by 6 bases and J by 0 bases, with 12 bases between the two germline ends. Germline-derived CDR1 and CDR2 are MNHEY and SVGAGI. The CDR3 runs 15 residues. Source: peripheral blood, taken on day 0 of MenACWY control vaccination. The chain employs TRBV6-5 and TRBJ1-3, with D maybe TRBD1 (5 bases). This TCR derives from an adult in good health. The chain's CDR3 is CASSRNRNSGNTIYF. The CDR3 DNA sequence: TGTGCCAGCAGCCGTAACAGGAACTCTGGAAACACCATATATTTT.